These 24 T cell receptor beta chains were all obtained from the same sample, sequenced in a study of T cells in Graves' hyperthyroidism and ophthalmopathy. The investigators amplified TCR beta CDR3 regions from RNA transcripts. The study used the HTBI primer set for a first-round RT-PCR of the TCR CDR3. A single record per CDR3 protein comes from TCRdb applying MiXCR to the multiplex PCR reads. Of around 190,000 distinct CDR3 sequences listed, approximately 15% are singletons. Sequenced input: blood. The receptors shown here come from a woman between 45 and 60 years old with Graves' hyperthyroidism.

The rearrangement joins TRBV28 to TRBJ1-5, with a possible D match to TRBD1 (5 bases). CDR3 length: 13 residues. Germline CDR1 MDHEN, CDR2 SYDVKM. Trimming removed 0 bases at V and 7 bases at J, with 7 bases between. The CDR3 sequence: CASSLWGDQPQHF. The CDR3 nucleotides read TGTGCCAGCAGTTTATGGGGGGACCAGCCCCAGCATTTT.

This clonotype was seen at least ten times. V gene TRBV5-6 combines with J gene TRBJ2-4; D is ambiguous. Trimming took off 0 bases at V and 2 bases at J, with 9 bases between the two ends. The CDR3 is 15 amino acids. The V gene's germline CDR1 is SGHDT and CDR2 YYEEEE. The CDR3 here is CASSLGASSKNIQYF. CDR3 DNA sequence: TGTGCCAGCAGCTTGGGGGCTTCGTCCAAAAACATTCAGTACTTC.

The V gene is TRBV9, the J gene TRBJ2-7, with D possibly being TRBD2 (7 bases). V was pared by 0 bases and J by 7 bases, with 14 bases between. CDR3 length: 14 residues. Germline V gene data show CDR1 as SGDLS and CDR2 as YYNGEE. The CDR3 spells CASSVGGGGREQYF. Written as DNA, the CDR3 is TGTGCCAGCAGCGTAGGGGGAGGGGGGCGGGAGCAGTACTTC.

The chain has TRBV28 and TRBJ1-5, with D unclear. Germline V gene lookup returns CDR1 MDHEN and CDR2 SYDVKM. Trimming left V 1 base short and J 5 bases short, with 6 bases between. The CDR3 spans 13 residues. Written as DNA, the CDR3 is TGTGCCAGCAGTTTATTGGAGGATCAGCCCCAGCATTTT. It is translated as CASSLLEDQPQHF.

V is TRBV7-9 and J is TRBJ2-5, with TRBD2 identical over 10 bases. The V and J ends lost 5 bases and 2 bases, in that order; junction bases with no gene match: 8. Germline V lookup: CDR1 SEHNR, CDR2 FQNEAQ (reference sequence). The CDR3 is 16 residues long. CDR3 loop: CASSPPSGGSQETQYF. CDR3 coding DNA: TGTGCCAGCAGCCCCCCTAGCGGGGGCTCACAAGAGACCCAGTACTTC.

The table lists this clonotype with many counts. The chain joins TRBV5-1 to TRBJ1-1; D not resolved. This CDR3 contains 14 residues. The germline V gene has CDR1 SGHRS and CDR2 YFSETQ. Trimming pared 4 bases from V and 2 bases from J, leaving 12 bases between. The CDR3 coding sequence is TGCGCCAGCAGCCCAATCCCAACTAACACTGAAGCTTTCTTT. It codes for CASSPIPTNTEAFF.

The chain employs TRBV18 and TRBJ1-2, with D hard to call. V lost 2 bases and J 2 bases, leaving 12 bases between the germline ends. The CDR3 consists of 15 residues. Germline CDR1 is KGHSH and CDR2 is LQKENI. Here the CDR3 DNA reads TGTGCCAGCTCACCAAGTGAAGGTCAGAACTATGGCTACACCTTC. Translating it yields CASSPSEGQNYGYTF.

This clonotype has at least ten counts. J is TRBJ1-6 and V is TRBV28; D might be TRBD1 (5 bases). The CDR3 has 14 residues. CDR1 and CDR2 (germline): MDHEN, SYDVKM. The V end was cut by 4 bases, the J end by 6 bases, with 10 bases between. DNA for the CDR3: TGTGCCAGCAGTTCAACAGGAACTAATTCACCCCTCCACTTT. This sequence encodes CASSSTGTNSPLHF.

This clonotype turned up a few times. This may be a read error, as it is one base from a much larger clone. The chain joins TRBV6-1 to TRBJ1-2, with unresolved D. CDR1 is MNHNS, CDR2 SASEGT, per germline. Between the trimmed V and J ends, which lost 1 base and 3 bases, there was a span of 3 bases. This CDR3 comprises 12 residues. CDR3 coding DNA: TGTGCCAGCAGTGAAGACGACTATGGCTACACCTTC. Protein: CASSEDDYGYTF.

This clonotype is deemed medium-sized. This chain uses TRBV12-3 or TRBV12-4 with TRBJ1-1, with D possibly being TRBD1 (6 bases). The CDR3 loop spans 16 amino acids. V was pared by 0 bases and J by 5 bases, with 16 bases between. The chain's CDR3 is CASSLAVQVRGTEAFF. The CDR3 DNA reads as TGTGCCAGCAGTTTAGCGGTACAGGTTAGGGGGACTGAAGCTTTCTTT.

This clonotype has more than one count but fewer than ten. This sequence joins TRBV4-1 and TRBJ2-3; D unclear. Per germline, CDR1 MGHRA and CDR2 YSYEKL. There are 18 residues in the CDR3. With 1 base removed from V and 0 bases from J, the gap between germline ends came to 17 bases. The CDR3 region has the DNA TGCGCCAGCAGCCAAGCGATAGCCGGATTTAGGAGCACAGATACGCAGTATTTT. Its translation is CASSQAIAGFRSTDTQYF.

This clonotype was detected many times. The chain employs TRBV18 and TRBJ2-7; weak D call: TRBD2 (6 bases). CDR3 size: 13 residues. Trimming shortened V by 3 bases and J by 4 bases, and 10 bases separated the two germline ends. Per the germline V gene, CDR1 is KGHSH and CDR2 is LQKENI. In DNA, the CDR3 is TGTGCCAGCTCACCGCGGGGCAAATACGAGCAGTACTTC. Its translation is CASSPRGKYEQYF.

This clonotype was counted between two and nine times. The genes are TRBV6-4 and TRBJ2-2; weak D call: TRBD2 (6 bases). The germline V gene has CDR1 MRHNA and CDR2 SNTAGT. V lost 2 bases to trimming and J lost 4 bases, with 11 bases between them. The CDR3 totals 15 residues. The CDR3 bases are TGTGCCAGCAGTGACGCCGTCGGGGGCACCGGGGAGCTGTTTTTT. Translation: CASSDAVGGTGELFF.

The chain employs TRBV4-1 and TRBJ1-1; D not resolved. The CDR3 has 15 residues. The germline V gene encodes CDR1 MGHRA and CDR2 YSYEKL. The ends were cut back, 3 bases at V and 1 base at J, with 12 bases in the middle. The CDR3 DNA follows: TGCGCCAGCAGCCAGGCCCCTAAGACGAACACTGAAGCTTTCTTT. Its protein product is CASSQAPKTNTEAFF.

Many counts were recorded for this clonotype. The chain carries TRBV7-9 and TRBJ2-7; 8 bases align to TRBD1. Germline CDR1 reads SEHNR; CDR2 reads FQNEAQ (reference sequence). Germline trimming cut 10 bases from V and 0 bases from J; bases unmatched to any gene: 11. This CDR3 comprises 15 residues. CDR3 amino acids: CATRRTGRYSYEQYF. In nucleotides, the CDR3 is TGTGCCACCCGACGGACAGGGAGATACTCCTACGAGCAGTACTTC.

J is TRBJ2-7 and V is TRBV5-6; weak D call: TRBD1 (6 bases). With 3 bases removed from V and 3 bases from J, the gap between germline ends came to 13 bases. Germline CDR1 SGHDT, CDR2 YYEEEE. This CDR3 comprises 14 residues. CDR3 nucleotide sequence: TGTGCCAGCAGCTGGGACACTCGCCGCTACGAGCAGTACTTC. As protein: CASSWDTRRYEQYF.

This clonotype has ten or more counts. CDR3 loop: CASSVASTGHYGYTF. CDR3 DNA sequence: TGTGCCAGCAGCGTAGCTAGCACAGGGCACTATGGCTACACCTTC. The chain has TRBV9 and TRBJ1-2, with a weak D call TRBD1 (6 bases). This CDR3 spans 15 amino acids. V was cut by 0 bases and J by 3 bases, with 12 bases left in between. Germline V gives CDR1 SGDLS, CDR2 YYNGEE.

The genes are TRBV19 and TRBJ2-2; D uncertain. CDR1 is LNHDA, CDR2 SQIVND, per germline (reference sequence). V was cut by 4 bases and J by 8 bases, with 11 bases left in between. The CDR3 length is 13 residues. CDR3 amino acids: CASSTRTGGELFF. The CDR3 region has the DNA TGTGCCAGTAGTACCCGTACTGGGGGGGAGCTGTTTTTT.

This clonotype was recorded at least ten times. The chain combines TRBV28 with TRBJ1-5; D is undetermined. Germline CDR1 reads MDHEN; CDR2 reads SYDVKM. The CDR3 is made up of 13 amino acids. Deletions cut 5 bases from V and 0 bases from J, with 5 bases between. The CDR3, as DNA: TGTGCCAGCAGTCCCTATAGCAATCAGCCCCAGCATTTT. It codes for CASSPYSNQPQHF. The whole variable domain, remainder taken from reference TRBV28 and TRBJ1-5, is DVKVTQSSRYLVKRTGEKVFLECVQDMDHENMFWYRQDPGLGLRLIYFSYDVKMKEKGDIPEGYSVSREKKERFSLILESASTNQTSMYLCASSPYSNQPQHFGDGTRLSIL.

This clonotype was found a few times. The genes are TRBV19 and TRBJ2-1, with 12 bases identical to TRBD2. The CDR3 is 16 residues long. Germline lookup yields CDR1 LNHDA and CDR2 SQIVND (reference sequence). V lost 4 bases, J lost 0 bases, and 1 base stayed unmatched. DNA of the CDR3: TGTGCCAGTAGTAGACTAGCGGGGGTCTCCTACAATGAGCAGTTCTTC. It specifies CASSRLAGVSYNEQFF.

There are many counts of this clonotype. The V and J genes are TRBV19 and TRBJ2-1, with D possibly matching TRBD1 (5 bases). Trimming pared 3 bases from V and 4 bases from J, leaving 10 bases between. CDR3 length: 14 residues. Germline values: CDR1 LNHDA, CDR2 SQIVND (reference sequence). CDR3 nucleotide sequence: TGTGCCAGTAGTATGATTCAGGGTTACAATGAGCAGTTCTTC. This encodes CASSMIQGYNEQFF.

The table lists this clonotype with a few counts. The chain uses TRBV20-1 and TRBJ1-6, with D uncertain. CDR1 is DFQATT, CDR2 SNEGSKA, per germline (reference sequence). Trimming removed 0 bases at V and 0 bases at J, with 24 bases between. The CDR3 covers 21 residues. CDR3 residues: CSARETLMLVLNFSYNSPLHF. CDR3 DNA sequence: TGCAGTGCTAGAGAGACCCTAATGCTAGTACTAAACTTCTCCTATAATTCACCCCTCCACTTT.

This chain uses TRBV13 with TRBJ1-1; weak D call: TRBD1 (6 bases). Germline CDR1 is PRHDT and CDR2 is FYEKMQ (reference sequence). Trimming cost V 0 bases and J 4 bases, with 9 bases left between them. This CDR3 has 14 amino acids. DNA of the CDR3: TGTGCCAGCAGCTTAGGCAGGGGCTTCACTGAAGCTTTCTTT. Translating it yields CASSLGRGFTEAFF.

V is TRBV5-5 and J is TRBJ1-5; D gene uncertain. Germline CDR1 is SGHKS and CDR2 is YYEKEE (reference sequence). CDR3 length: 16 residues. Trimming stripped 1 base from V and 2 bases from J, with 13 bases between. For the CDR3, the DNA is TGTGCCAGCAGCTTGCTTTCGGTGACGGGCAATCAGCCCCAGCATTTT. It specifies CASSLLSVTGNQPQHF.